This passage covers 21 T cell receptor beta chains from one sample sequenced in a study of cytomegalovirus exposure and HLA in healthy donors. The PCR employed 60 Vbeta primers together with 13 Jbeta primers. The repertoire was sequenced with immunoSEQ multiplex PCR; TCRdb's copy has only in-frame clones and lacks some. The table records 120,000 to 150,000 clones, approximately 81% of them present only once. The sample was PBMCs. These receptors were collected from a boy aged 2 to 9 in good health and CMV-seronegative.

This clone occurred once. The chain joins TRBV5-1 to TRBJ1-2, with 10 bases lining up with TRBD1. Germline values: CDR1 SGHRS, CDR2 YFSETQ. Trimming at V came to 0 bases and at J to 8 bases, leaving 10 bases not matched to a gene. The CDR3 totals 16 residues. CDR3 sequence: CASSLGLGDRGRGYTF. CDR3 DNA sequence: TGCGCCAGCAGCTTGGGGCTCGGGGACAGGGGCCGCGGCTACACCTTC.

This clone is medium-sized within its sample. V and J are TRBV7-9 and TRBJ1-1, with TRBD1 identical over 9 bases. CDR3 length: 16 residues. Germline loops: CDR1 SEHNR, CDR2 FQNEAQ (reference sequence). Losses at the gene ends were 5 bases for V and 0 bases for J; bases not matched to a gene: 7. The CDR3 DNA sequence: TGTGCCAGCAGCCCCCGAGGACAGGGGATGAACACTGAAGCTTTCTTT. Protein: CASSPRGQGMNTEAFF.

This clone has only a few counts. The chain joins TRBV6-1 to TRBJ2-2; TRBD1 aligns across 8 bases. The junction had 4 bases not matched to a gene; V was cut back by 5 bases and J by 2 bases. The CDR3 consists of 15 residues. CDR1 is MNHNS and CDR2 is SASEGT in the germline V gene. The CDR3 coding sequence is TGTGCCAGCAGTCGGACAGGGAGAAACACCGGGGAGCTGTTTTTT. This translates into CASSRTGRNTGELFF.

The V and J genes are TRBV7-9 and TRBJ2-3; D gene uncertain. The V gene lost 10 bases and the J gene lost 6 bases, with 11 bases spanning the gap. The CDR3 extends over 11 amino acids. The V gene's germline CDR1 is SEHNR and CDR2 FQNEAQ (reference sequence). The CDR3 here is CATPGSDTQYF. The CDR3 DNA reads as TGTGCCACCCCAGGCTCGGATACGCAGTATTTT.

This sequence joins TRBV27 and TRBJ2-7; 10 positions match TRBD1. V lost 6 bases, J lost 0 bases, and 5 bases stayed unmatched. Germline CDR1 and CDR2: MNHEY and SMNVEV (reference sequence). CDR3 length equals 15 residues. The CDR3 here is CASSRQGASSYEQYF. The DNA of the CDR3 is TGTGCCAGCAGCCGACAGGGGGCCAGCTCCTACGAGCAGTACTTC.

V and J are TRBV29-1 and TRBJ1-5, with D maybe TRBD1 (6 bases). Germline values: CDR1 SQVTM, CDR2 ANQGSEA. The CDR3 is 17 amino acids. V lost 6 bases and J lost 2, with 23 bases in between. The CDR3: CSVGSPGVHRGNQPQHF. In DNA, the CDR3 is TGCAGCGTGGGAAGCCCAGGGGTCCATCGAGGCAATCAGCCCCAGCATTTT. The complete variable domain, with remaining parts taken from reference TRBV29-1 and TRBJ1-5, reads SAVISQKPSRDICQRGTSLTIQCQVDSQVTMMFWYRQQPGQSLTLIATANQGSEATYESGFVIDKFPISRPNLTFSTLTVSNMSPEDSSIYLCSVGSPGVHRGNQPQHFGDGTRLSIL.

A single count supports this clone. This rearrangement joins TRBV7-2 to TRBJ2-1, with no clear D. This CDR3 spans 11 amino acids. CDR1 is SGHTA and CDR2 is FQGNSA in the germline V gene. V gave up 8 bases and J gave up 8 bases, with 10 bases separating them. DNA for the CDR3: TGTGCCAGCCGATCTATCGATGAGCAGTTCTTC. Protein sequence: CASRSIDEQFF.

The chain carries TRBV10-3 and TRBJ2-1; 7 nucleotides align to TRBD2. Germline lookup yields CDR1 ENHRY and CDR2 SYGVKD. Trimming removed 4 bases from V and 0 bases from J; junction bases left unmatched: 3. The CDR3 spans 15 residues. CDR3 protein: CAISGRESSYNEQFF. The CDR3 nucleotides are TGTGCCATCAGTGGGCGGGAGAGCTCCTACAATGAGCAGTTCTTC.

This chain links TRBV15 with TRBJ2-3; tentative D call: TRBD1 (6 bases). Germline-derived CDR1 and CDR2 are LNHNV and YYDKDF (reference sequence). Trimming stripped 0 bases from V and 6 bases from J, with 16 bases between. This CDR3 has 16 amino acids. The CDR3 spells CATSRDRGQRADTQYF. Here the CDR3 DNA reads TGTGCCACCAGCAGAGATCGGGGACAACGAGCGGATACGCAGTATTTT.

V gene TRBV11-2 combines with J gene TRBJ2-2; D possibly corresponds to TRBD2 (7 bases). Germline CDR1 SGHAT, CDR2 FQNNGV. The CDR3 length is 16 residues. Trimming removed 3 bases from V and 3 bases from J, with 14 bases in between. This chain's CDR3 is CASSLIRGAHTGELFF. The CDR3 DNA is TGTGCCAGCAGCTTGATCCGGGGGGCGCACACCGGGGAGCTGTTTTTT.

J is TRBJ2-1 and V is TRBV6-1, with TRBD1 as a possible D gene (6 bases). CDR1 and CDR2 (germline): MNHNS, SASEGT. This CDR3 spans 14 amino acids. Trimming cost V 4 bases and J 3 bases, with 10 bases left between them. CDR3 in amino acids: CASSGQVSYNEQFF. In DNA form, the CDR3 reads TGTGCCAGCAGTGGACAGGTGAGCTACAATGAGCAGTTCTTC.

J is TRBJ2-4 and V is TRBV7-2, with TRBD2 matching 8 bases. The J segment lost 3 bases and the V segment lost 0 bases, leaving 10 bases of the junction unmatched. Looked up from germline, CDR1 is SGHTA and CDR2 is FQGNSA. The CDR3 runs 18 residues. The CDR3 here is CASSLALTGRAGKNIQYF. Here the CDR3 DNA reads TGTGCCAGCAGCTTAGCGCTTACCGGGAGGGCCGGCAAAAACATTCAGTACTTC.

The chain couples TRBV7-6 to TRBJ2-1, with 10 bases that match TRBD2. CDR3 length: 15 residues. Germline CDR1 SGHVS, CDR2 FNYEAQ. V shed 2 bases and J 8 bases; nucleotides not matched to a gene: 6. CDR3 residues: CASSLPSGRIHEQFF. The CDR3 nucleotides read TGTGCCAGCAGCTTACCTAGCGGGAGAATTCATGAGCAGTTCTTC.

The CDR3 is CASSRTGNEQYF. The CDR3, as DNA: TGTGCCAGCAGCCGGACAGGGAACGAGCAGTACTTC. The chain recombines TRBV7-3 with TRBJ2-7, with 8 positions matching TRBD1. This CDR3 region has 12 residues. Per the germline V gene, CDR1 is SGHTA and CDR2 is FQGTGA. V gave up 5 bases and J gave up 5 bases; unmatched junction bases: 2.

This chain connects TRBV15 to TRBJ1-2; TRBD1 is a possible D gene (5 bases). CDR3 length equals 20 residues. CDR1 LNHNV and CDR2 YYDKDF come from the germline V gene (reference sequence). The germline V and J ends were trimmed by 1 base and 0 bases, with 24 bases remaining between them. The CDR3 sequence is CATSRGIHRFQIWTNYGYTF. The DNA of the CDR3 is TGTGCCACCAGCAGAGGTATACACAGGTTCCAAATTTGGACTAACTATGGCTACACCTTC.

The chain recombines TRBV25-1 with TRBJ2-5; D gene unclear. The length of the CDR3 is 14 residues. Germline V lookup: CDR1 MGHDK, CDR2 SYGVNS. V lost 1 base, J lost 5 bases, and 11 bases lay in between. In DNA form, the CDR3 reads TGTGCCAGCAGTGAATCGTTCGGTGCCGAGACCCAGTACTTC. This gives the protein CASSESFGAETQYF.

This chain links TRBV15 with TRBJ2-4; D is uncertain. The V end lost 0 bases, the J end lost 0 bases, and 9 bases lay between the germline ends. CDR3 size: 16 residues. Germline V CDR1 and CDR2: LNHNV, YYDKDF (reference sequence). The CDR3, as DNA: TGTGCCACCAGCAGAGATCCTCTCCTAGCCAAAAACATTCAGTACTTC. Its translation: CATSRDPLLAKNIQYF.

DNA of the CDR3: TGTGCCAGCAGCTTGCTTACTGCTTCTGGCACAGATACGCAGTATTTT. It is translated as CASSLLTASGTDTQYF. The J gene is TRBJ2-3, the V gene TRBV7-2, with D uncertain. Germline CDR1 is SGHTA and CDR2 is FQGNSA. The CDR3 covers 16 residues. Trimming shortened V by 3 bases and J by 1 base, and 14 bases separated the two germline ends.

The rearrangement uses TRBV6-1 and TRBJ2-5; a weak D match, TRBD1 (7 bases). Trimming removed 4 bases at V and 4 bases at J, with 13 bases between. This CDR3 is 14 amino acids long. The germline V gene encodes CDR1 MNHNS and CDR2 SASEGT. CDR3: CASSGNRGGETQYF. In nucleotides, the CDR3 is TGTGCCAGCAGTGGGAACAGGGGAGGAGAGACCCAGTACTTC.

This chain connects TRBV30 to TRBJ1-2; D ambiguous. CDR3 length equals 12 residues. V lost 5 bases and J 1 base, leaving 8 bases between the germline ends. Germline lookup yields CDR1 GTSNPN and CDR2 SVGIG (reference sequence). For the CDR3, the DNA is TGTGCCTGGTCGGAGGTTAACTATGGCTACACCTTC. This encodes CAWSEVNYGYTF.

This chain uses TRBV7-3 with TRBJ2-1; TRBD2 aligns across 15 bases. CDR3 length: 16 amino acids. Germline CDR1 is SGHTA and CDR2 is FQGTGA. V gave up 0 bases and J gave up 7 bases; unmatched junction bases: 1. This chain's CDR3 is CASSLTGLAGGNEQFF. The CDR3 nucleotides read TGTGCCAGCAGCTTAACTGGACTAGCGGGAGGGAATGAGCAGTTCTTC.